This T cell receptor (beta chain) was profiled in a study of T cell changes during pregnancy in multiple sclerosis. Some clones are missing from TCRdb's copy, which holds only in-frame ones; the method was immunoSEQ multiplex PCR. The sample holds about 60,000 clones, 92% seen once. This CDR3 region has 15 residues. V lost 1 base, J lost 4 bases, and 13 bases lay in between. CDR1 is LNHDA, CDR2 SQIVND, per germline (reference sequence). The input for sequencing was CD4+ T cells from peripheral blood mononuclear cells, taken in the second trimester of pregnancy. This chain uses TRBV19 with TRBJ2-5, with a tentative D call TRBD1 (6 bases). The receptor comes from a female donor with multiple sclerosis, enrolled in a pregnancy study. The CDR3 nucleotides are TGTGCCAGTAGTATAGTTCTGGCAGGGGTAGAGACCCAGTACTTC. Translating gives CASSIVLAGVETQYF.